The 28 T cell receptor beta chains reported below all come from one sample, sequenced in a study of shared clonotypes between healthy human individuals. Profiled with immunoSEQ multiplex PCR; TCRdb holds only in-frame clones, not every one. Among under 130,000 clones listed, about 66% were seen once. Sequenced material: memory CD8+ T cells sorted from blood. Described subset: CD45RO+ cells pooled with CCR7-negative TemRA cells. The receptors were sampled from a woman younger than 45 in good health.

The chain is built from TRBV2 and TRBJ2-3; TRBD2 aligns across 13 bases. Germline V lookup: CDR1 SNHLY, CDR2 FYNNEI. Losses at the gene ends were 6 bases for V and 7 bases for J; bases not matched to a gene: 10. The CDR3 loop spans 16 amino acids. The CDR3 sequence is CASRSRTSGSVNTQYF. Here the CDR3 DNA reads TGTGCCAGCAGAAGCCGGACTAGCGGGAGCGTTAATACGCAGTATTTT.

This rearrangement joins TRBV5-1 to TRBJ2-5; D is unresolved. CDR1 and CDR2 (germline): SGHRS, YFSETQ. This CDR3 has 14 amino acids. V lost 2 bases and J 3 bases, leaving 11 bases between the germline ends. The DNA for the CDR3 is TGCGCCAGCAGCTTAGGTAGGATTAAAGAGACCCAGTACTTC. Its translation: CASSLGRIKETQYF. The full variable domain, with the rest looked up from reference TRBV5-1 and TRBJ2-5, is KAGVTQTPRYLIKTRGQQVTLSCSPISGHRSVSWYQQTPGQGLQFLFEYFSETQRNKGNFPGRFSGRQFSNSRSEMNVSTLELGDSALYLCASSLGRIKETQYFGPGTRLLVL.

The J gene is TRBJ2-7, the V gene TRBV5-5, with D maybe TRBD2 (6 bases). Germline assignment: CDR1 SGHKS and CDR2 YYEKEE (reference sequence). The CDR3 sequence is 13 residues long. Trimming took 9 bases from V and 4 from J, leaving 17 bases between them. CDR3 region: CATARGTEYEQYF. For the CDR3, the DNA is TGTGCCACCGCCCGGGGGACCGAGTACGAGCAGTACTTC.

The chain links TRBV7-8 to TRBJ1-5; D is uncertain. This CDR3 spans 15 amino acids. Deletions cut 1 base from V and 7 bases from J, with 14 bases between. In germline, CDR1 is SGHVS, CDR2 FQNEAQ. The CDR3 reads CASSLERGLGQPQHF. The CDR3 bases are TGTGCCAGCAGCTTAGAGCGAGGGTTGGGCCAGCCCCAGCATTTT.

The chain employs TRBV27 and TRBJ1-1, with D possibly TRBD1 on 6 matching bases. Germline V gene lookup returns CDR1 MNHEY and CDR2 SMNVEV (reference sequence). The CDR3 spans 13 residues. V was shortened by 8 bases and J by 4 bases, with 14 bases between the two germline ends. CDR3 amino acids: CASGVGAGTEAFF. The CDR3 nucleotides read TGTGCCAGCGGGGTGGGGGCGGGCACTGAAGCTTTCTTT.

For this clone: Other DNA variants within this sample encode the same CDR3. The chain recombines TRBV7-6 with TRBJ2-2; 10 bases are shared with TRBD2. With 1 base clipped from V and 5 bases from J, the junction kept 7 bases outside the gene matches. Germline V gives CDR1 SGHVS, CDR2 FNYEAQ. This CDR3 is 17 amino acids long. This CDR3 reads CASSLGAGGPGTGELFF. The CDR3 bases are TGTGCCAGCAGCTTAGGAGCGGGAGGGCCCGGTACCGGGGAGCTGTTTTTT.

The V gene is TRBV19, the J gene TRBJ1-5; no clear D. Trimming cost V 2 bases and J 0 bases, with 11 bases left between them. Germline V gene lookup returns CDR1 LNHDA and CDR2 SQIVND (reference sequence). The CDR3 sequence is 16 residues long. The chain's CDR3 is CASSIRQALSNQPQHF. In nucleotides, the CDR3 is TGTGCCAGTAGTATACGCCAGGCCCTTAGCAATCAGCCCCAGCATTTT.

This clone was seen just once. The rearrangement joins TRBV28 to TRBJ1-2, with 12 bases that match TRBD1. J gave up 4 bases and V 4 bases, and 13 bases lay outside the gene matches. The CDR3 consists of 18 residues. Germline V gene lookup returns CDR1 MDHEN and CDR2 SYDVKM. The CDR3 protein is CASSYGWDRGLLSYGYTF. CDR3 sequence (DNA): TGTGCCAGCAGTTACGGTTGGGACAGGGGGCTTCTTAGCTATGGCTACACCTTC.

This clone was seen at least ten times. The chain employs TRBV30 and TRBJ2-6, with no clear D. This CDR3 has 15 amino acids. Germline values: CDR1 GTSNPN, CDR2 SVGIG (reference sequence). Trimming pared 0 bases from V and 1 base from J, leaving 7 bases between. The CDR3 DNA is TGTGCCTGGAGTGTACGGGTATCTGGGGCCAACGTCCTGACTTTC. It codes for CAWSVRVSGANVLTF.

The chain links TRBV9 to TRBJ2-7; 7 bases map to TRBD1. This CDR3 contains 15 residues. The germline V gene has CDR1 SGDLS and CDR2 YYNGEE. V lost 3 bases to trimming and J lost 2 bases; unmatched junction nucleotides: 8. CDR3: CASSAGQVLPYEQYF. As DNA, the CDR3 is TGTGCCAGCAGCGCCGGACAGGTCTTACCCTACGAGCAGTACTTC.

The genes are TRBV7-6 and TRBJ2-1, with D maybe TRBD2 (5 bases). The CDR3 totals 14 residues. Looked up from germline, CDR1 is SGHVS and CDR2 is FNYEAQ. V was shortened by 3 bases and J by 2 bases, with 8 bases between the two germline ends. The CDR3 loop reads CASSLGETYNEQFF. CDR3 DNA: TGTGCCAGCAGCTTGGGAGAGACCTACAATGAGCAGTTCTTC.

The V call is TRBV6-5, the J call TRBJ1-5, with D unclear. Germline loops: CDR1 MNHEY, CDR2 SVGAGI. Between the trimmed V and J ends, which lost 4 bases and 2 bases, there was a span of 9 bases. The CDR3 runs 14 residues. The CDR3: CASSLRRRNQPQHF. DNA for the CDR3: TGTGCCAGCAGTTTACGCAGGCGCAATCAGCCCCAGCATTTT.

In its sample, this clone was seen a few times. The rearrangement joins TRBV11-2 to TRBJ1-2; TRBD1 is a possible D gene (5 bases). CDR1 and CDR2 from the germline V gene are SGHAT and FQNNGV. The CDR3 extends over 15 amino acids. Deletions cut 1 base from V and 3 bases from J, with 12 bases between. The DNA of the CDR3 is TGTGCCAGCAGCTTAGGGGGGAGAGGAGACTATGGCTACACCTTC. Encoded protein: CASSLGGRGDYGYTF.

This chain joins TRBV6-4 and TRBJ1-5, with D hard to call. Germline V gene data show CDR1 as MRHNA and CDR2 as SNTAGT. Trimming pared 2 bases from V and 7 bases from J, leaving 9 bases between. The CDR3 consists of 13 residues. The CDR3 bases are TGTGCCAGCAGTGACGCACTCGGGCAGCCCCAGCATTTT. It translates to CASSDALGQPQHF.

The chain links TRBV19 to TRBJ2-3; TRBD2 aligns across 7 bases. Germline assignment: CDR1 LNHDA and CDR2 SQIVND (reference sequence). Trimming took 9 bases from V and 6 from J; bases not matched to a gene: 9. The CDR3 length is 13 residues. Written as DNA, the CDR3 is TGTGCCAGCCAAAGGCGGGAGACCGATACGCAGTATTTT. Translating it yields CASQRRETDTQYF.

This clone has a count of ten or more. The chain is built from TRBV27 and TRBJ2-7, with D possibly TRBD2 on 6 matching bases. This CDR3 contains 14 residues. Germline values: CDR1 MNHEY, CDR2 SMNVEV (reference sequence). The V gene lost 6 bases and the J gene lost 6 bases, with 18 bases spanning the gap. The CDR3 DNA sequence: TGTGCCAGCAGGGCGGCGGGGAGTTTTGGCGAGCAGTACTTC. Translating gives CASRAAGSFGEQYF.

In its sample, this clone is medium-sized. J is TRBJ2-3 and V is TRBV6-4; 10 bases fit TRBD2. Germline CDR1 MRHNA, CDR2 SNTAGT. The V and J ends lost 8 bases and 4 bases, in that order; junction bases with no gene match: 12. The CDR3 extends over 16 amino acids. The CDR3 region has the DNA TGTGCCAGCTCAGAAACTAGCGGGAAAGGGTCAGATACGCAGTATTTT. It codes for CASSETSGKGSDTQYF.

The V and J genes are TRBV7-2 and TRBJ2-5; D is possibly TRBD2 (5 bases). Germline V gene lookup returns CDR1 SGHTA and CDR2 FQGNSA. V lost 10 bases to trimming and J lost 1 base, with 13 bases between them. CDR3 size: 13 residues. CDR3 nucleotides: TGTGCCACCTCGGACTGGCTCCAAGAGACCCAGTACTTC. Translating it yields CATSDWLQETQYF.

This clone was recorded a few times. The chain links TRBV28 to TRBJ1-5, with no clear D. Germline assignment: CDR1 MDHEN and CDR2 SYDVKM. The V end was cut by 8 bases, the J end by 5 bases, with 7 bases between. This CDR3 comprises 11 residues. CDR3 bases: TGTGCCAGCGGGAGTGATCAGCCCCAGCATTTT. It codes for CASGSDQPQHF.

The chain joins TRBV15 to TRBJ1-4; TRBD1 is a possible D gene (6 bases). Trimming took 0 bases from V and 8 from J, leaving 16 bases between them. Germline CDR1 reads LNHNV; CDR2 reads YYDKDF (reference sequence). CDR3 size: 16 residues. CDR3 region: CATSRDTQGLREKLFF. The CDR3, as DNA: TGTGCCACCAGCAGAGATACCCAGGGGTTGCGCGAAAAACTGTTTTTT.

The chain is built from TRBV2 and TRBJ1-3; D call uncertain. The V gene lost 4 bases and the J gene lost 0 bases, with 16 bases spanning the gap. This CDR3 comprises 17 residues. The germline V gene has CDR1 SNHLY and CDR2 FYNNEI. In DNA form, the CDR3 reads TGTGCCAGCAGTGTTGTGTGGGTTCGGAGCTCTGGAAACACCATATATTTT. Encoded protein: CASSVVWVRSSGNTIYF. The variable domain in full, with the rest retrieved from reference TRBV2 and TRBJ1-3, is EPEVTQTPSHQVTQMGQEVILRCVPISNHLYFYWYRQILGQKVEFLVSFYNNEISEKSEIFDDQFSVERPDGSNFTLKIRSTKLEDSAMYFCASSVVWVRSSGNTIYFGEGSWLTVV.

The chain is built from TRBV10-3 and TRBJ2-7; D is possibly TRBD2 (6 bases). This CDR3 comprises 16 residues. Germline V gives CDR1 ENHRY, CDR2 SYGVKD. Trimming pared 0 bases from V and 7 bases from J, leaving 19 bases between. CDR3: CAISESTVGRTREQYF. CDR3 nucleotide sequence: TGTGCCATCAGTGAGTCGACTGTTGGGAGGACCAGGGAGCAGTACTTC.

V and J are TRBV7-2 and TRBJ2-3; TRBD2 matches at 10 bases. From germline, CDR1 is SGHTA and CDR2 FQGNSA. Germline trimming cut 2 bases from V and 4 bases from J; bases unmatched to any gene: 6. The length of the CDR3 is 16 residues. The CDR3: CASSLWLAGVADTQYF. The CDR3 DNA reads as TGTGCCAGCAGCTTATGGCTAGCGGGAGTTGCAGATACGCAGTATTTT.

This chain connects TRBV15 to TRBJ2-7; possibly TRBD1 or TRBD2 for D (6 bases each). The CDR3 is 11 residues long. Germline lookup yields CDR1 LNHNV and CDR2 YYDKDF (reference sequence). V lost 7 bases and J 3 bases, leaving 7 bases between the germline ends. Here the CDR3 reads CATKGGYEQYF. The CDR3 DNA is TGTGCCACCAAGGGGGGCTACGAGCAGTACTTC. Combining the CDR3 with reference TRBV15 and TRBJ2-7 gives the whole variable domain DAMVIQNPRYQVTQFGKPVTLSCSQTLNHNVMYWYQQKSSQAPKLLFHYYDKDFNNEADTPDNFQSRRPNTSFCFLDIRSPGLGDTAMYLCATKGGYEQYFGPGTRLTVT.

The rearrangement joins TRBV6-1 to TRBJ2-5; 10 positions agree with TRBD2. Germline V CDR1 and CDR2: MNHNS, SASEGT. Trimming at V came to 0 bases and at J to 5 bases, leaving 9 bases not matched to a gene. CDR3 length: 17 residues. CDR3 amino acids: CASSEARLAGAFETQYF. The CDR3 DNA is TGTGCCAGCAGTGAAGCGCGGCTAGCGGGAGCTTTTGAGACCCAGTACTTC.

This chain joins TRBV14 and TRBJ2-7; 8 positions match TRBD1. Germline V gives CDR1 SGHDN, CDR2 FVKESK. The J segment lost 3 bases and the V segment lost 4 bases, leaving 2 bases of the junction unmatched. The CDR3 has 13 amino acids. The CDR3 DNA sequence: TGTGCCAGCAGCCTTGACAGGGGCTACGAGCAGTACTTC. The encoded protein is CASSLDRGYEQYF.

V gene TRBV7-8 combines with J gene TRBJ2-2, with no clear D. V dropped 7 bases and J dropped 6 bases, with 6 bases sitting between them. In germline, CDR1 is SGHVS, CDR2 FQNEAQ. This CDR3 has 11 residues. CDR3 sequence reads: CASIVAGELFF. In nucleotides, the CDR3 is TGTGCCAGCATCGTAGCCGGGGAGCTGTTTTTT. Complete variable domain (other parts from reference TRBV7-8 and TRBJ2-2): GAGVSQSPRYKVAKRGQDVALRCDPISGHVSLFWYQQALGQGPEFLTYFQNEAQLDKSGLPSDRFFAERPEGSVSTLKIQRTQQEDSAVYLCASIVAGELFFGEGSRLTVL.

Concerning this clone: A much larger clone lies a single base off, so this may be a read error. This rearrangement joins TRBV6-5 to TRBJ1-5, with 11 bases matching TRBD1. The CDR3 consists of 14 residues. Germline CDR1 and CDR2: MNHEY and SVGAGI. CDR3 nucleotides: TGTGCCAGCAGCTCCGGGACAGGGGGTCAGCCCCAGCGTTTT. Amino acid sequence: CASSSGTGGQPQRF.